This is a list of T cell receptor beta chains from one sample in a study of control samples from healthy donors and cancer patients. Sequencing used immunoSEQ multiplex PCR; TCRdb keeps in-frame clones, though not all of them. The sample has approximately 70,000 clones, just under 90% seen once; the top ten hold under 20%. The sample comprised PBMCs. All receptors derive from a man aged 55 to 70 with lung cancer. Each CDR3 is given with its conserved first and last residue. A D gene is named only where the DNA matches it firmly. Part of the rows lack a size; the others show once, few, many or a class for expanded clones.

v_gene: TRBV30
j_gene: TRBJ1-1
d_gene: NA
abundance: NA
CDR3aa: CAWSIVRRDGTEAFF
CDR3nt: TGTGCCTGGAGTATCGTACGCCGGGACGGCACTGAAGCTTTCTTT

v_gene: TRBV2
j_gene: TRBJ2-5
d_gene: TRBD2
abundance: NA
CDR3aa: CASSLGGAAETQYF
CDR3nt: TGTGCCAGCAGTCTCGGGGGGGCCGCAGAGACCCAGTACTTC

v_gene: TRBV3-1/TRBV3-2
j_gene: TRBJ1-5
d_gene: NA
abundance: NA
CDR3aa: CASSQGRDNQPQHF
CDR3nt: TGTGCCAGCAGCCAGGGGAGGGACAATCAGCCCCAGCATTTT

v_gene: TRBV15
j_gene: TRBJ2-3
d_gene: NA
abundance: NA
CDR3aa: CATSRRVSTDTQYF
CDR3nt: TGTGCCACCAGCAGAAGGGTTTCCACAGATACGCAGTATTTT

v_gene: TRBV6-5
j_gene: TRBJ2-5
d_gene: NA
abundance: NA
CDR3aa: CASSLGYGTQYF
CDR3nt: TGTGCCAGCAGTCTGGGGTATGGGACCCAGTACTTC

v_gene: TRBV15
j_gene: TRBJ1-2
d_gene: NA
abundance: NA
CDR3aa: CATSRDYTVDGYTF
CDR3nt: TGTGCCACCAGCAGAGATTATACTGTCGATGGCTACACCTTC

v_gene: TRBV7-2
j_gene: TRBJ2-1
d_gene: NA
abundance: few
CDR3aa: CASSDPFDEQFF
CDR3nt: TGTGCCAGCAGCGACCCCTTCGATGAGCAGTTCTTC

v_gene: TRBV2
j_gene: TRBJ1-5
d_gene: TRBD1
abundance: NA
CDR3aa: CASGEQGFNQPQHF
CDR3nt: TGTGCCAGCGGGGAACAGGGGTTCAATCAGCCCCAGCATTTT

v_gene: TRBV4-1
j_gene: TRBJ2-1
d_gene: TRBD2
abundance: once
CDR3aa: CASSQEGGGIHEQFF
CDR3nt: TGCGCCAGCAGCCAAGAGGGCGGGGGGATCCATGAGCAGTTCTTC

v_gene: TRBV30
j_gene: TRBJ2-2
d_gene: TRBD1
abundance: NA
CDR3aa: CAWKDRDRGLSGELFF
CDR3nt: TGTGCCTGGAAGGACCGGGACAGGGGGCTAAGTGGGGAGCTGTTTTTT

v_gene: TRBV20-1
j_gene: TRBJ1-1
d_gene: TRBD1
abundance: NA
CDR3aa: CSASRRGHPNTEAFF
CDR3nt: TGCAGTGCTAGTCGCAGGGGGCACCCAAACACTGAAGCTTTCTTT

v_gene: TRBV7-6
j_gene: TRBJ1-6
d_gene: NA
abundance: few
CDR3aa: CASSLRQGPYSYNSPLHF
CDR3nt: TGTGCCAGCAGCTTACGGCAGGGGCCCTACTCCTATAATTCACCCCTCCACTTT

v_gene: TRBV19
j_gene: TRBJ1-2
d_gene: NA
abundance: NA
CDR3aa: CASSIDRQSNGYTF
CDR3nt: TGTGCCAGTAGTATAGATCGACAGAGTAATGGCTACACCTTC

v_gene: TRBV5-1
j_gene: TRBJ1-1
d_gene: NA
abundance: NA
CDR3aa: CASSLKGVTDTEAFF
CDR3nt: TGCGCCAGCAGCTTGAAAGGAGTTACGGACACTGAAGCTTTCTTT

v_gene: TRBV6-1
j_gene: TRBJ2-3
d_gene: TRBD2
abundance: NA
CDR3aa: CASSERGGLEGDTQYF
CDR3nt: TGTGCCAGCAGTGAACGGGGGGGGCTTGAGGGAGATACGCAGTATTTT

v_gene: TRBV4-2
j_gene: TRBJ1-6
d_gene: NA
abundance: NA
CDR3aa: CASSQGEDSPLHF
CDR3nt: TGTGCCAGCAGCCAGGGGGAAGATTCACCCCTCCACTTT

v_gene: TRBV20-1
j_gene: TRBJ2-3
d_gene: NA
abundance: NA
CDR3aa: CSAEGEVTQYF
CDR3nt: TGCAGTGCCGAGGGGGAGGTTACGCAGTATTTT

v_gene: TRBV5-6
j_gene: TRBJ1-2
d_gene: NA
abundance: NA
CDR3aa: CASSLGVGYGYTF
CDR3nt: TGTGCCAGCAGCTTAGGGGTGGGCTATGGCTACACCTTC

v_gene: TRBV4-2
j_gene: TRBJ1-2
d_gene: NA
abundance: NA
CDR3aa: CASSQDWVGGYGYTF
CDR3nt: TGTGCCAGCAGCCAAGATTGGGTGGGGGGCTATGGCTACACCTTC

v_gene: TRBV2
j_gene: TRBJ1-5
d_gene: NA
abundance: few
CDR3aa: CASSEKGEQPQHF
CDR3nt: TGTGCCAGCAGTGAAAAGGGAGAGCAGCCCCAGCATTTT

v_gene: TRBV5-1
j_gene: TRBJ1-1
d_gene: TRBD1
abundance: NA
CDR3aa: CASSRTGEGGTEAFF
CDR3nt: TGCGCCAGCAGCAGAACAGGGGAAGGAGGCACTGAAGCTTTCTTT

v_gene: TRBV10-1
j_gene: TRBJ1-2
d_gene: NA
abundance: NA
CDR3aa: CASSESSLYGYTF
CDR3nt: TGCGCCAGCAGTGAGTCCTCGCTCTATGGCTACACCTTC

v_gene: TRBV9
j_gene: TRBJ2-5
d_gene: NA
abundance: NA
CDR3aa: CASSKTQGELIQETQYF
CDR3nt: TGTGCCAGCAGTAAGACACAGGGCGAACTCATCCAAGAGACCCAGTACTTC

v_gene: TRBV6-5
j_gene: TRBJ1-5
d_gene: TRBD1
abundance: NA
CDR3aa: CASRPGQYRQPQHF
CDR3nt: TGTGCCAGCAGGCCGGGACAGTACCGCCAGCCCCAGCATTTT

v_gene: TRBV6-1
j_gene: TRBJ2-3
d_gene: TRBD2
abundance: NA
CDR3aa: CASRELSGGATDTQYF
CDR3nt: TGTGCCAGCAGAGAACTTAGCGGGGGGGCCACAGATACGCAGTATTTT